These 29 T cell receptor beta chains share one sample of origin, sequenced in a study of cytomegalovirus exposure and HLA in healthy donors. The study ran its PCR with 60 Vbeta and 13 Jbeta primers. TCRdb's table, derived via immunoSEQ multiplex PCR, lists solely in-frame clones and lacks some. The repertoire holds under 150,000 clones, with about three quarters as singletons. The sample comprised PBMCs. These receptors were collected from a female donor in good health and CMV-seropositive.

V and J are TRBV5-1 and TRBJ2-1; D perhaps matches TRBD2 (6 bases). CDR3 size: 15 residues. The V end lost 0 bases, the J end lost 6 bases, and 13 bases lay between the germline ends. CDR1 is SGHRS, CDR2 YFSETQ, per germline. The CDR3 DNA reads TGCGCCAGCAGCTTGGCCTTAGGCGGGGTCAATGAGCAGTTCTTC. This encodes CASSLALGGVNEQFF.

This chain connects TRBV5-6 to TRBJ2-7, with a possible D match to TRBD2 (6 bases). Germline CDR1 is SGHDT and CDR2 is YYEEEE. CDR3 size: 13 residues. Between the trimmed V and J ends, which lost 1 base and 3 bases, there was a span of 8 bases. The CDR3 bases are TGTGCCAGCAGCTTGACGGGACTCTACGAGCAGTACTTC. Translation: CASSLTGLYEQYF.

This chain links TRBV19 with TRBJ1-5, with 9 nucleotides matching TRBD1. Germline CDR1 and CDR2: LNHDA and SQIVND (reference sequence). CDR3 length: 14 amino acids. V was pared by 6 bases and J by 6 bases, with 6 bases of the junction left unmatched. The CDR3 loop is CASRLQGAGQPQHF. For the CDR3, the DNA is TGTGCCAGTAGGTTACAGGGGGCAGGTCAGCCCCAGCATTTT.

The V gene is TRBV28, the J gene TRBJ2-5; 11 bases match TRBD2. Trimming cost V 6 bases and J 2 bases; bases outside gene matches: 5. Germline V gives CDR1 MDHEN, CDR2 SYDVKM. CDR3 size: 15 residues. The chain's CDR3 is CASRTLAGGQETQYF. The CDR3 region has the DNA TGTGCCAGCAGAACTCTAGCGGGGGGTCAAGAGACCCAGTACTTC.

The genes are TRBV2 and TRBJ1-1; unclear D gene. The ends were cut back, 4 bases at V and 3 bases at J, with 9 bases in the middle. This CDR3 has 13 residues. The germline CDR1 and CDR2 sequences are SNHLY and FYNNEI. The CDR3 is CASSVVPDTEAFF. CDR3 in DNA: TGTGCCAGCAGTGTGGTCCCGGACACTGAAGCTTTCTTT.

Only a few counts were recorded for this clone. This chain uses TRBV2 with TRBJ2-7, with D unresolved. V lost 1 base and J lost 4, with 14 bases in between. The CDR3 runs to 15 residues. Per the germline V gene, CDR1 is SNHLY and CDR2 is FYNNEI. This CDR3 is CASSEVFSSRYEQYF. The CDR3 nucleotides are TGTGCCAGCAGTGAAGTTTTTTCTAGTCGTTACGAGCAGTACTTC.

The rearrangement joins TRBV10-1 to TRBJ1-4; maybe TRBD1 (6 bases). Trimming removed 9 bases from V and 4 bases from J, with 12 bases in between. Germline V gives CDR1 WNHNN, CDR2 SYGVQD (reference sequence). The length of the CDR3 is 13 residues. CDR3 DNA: TGCGCCAGGACACGGGACATTAATGAAAAACTGTTTTTT. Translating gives CARTRDINEKLFF.

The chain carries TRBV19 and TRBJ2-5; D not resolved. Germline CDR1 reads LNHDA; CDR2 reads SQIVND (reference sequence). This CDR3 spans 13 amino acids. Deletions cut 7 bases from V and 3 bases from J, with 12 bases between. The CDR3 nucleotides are TGTGCCAGTAAGTTTGGCGGAGAAGAGACCCAGTACTTC. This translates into CASKFGGEETQYF. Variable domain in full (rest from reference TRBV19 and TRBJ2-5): DGGITQSPKYLFRKEGQNVTLSCEQNLNHDAMYWYRQDPGQGLRLIYYSQIVNDFQKGDIAEGYSVSREKKESFPLTVTSAQKNPTAFYLCASKFGGEETQYFGPGTRLLVL.

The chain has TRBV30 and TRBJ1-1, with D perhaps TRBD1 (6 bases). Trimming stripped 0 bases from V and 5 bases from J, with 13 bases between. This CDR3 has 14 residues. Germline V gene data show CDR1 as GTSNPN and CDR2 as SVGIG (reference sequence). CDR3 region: CAWSVLAGVTEAFF. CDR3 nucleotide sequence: TGTGCCTGGAGTGTTCTGGCAGGGGTGACTGAAGCTTTCTTT.

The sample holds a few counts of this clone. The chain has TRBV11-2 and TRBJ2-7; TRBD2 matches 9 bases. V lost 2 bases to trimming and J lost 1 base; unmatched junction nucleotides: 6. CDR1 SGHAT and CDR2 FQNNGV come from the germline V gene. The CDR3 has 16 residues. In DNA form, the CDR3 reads TGTGCCAGCAGCTTACAGGCGGGACTAGCTTCCTACGAGCAGTACTTC. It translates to CASSLQAGLASYEQYF.

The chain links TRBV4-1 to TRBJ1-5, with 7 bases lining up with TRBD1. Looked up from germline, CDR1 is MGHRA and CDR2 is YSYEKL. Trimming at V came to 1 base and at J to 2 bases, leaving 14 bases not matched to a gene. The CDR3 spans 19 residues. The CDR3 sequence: CASSQVGLYQTGGNQPQHF. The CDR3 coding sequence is TGCGCCAGCAGCCAAGTGGGTCTCTACCAAACAGGGGGCAATCAGCCCCAGCATTTT.

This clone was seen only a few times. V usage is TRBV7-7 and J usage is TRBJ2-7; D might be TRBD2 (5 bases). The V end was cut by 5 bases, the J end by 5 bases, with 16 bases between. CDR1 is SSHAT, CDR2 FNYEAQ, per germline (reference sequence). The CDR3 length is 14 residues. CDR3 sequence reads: CASSQGPDGDEQYF. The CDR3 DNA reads TGTGCCAGCAGCCAAGGGCCAGACGGGGACGAGCAGTACTTC.

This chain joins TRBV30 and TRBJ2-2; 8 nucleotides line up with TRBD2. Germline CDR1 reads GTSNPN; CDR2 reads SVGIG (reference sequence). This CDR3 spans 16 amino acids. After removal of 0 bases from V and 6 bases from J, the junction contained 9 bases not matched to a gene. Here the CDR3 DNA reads TGTGCCTGGAGTGTACGCGGGACTAGTGAAGCCGGGGAGCTGTTTTTT. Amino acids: CAWSVRGTSEAGELFF.

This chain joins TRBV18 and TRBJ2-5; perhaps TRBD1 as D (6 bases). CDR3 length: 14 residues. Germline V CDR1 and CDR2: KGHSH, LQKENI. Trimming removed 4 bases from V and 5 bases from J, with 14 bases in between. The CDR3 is CASSRQGRGETQYF. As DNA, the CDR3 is TGTGCCAGCTCACGGCAGGGGAGAGGGGAGACCCAGTACTTC. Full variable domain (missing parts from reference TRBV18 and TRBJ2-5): NAGVMQNPRHLVRRRGQEARLRCSPMKGHSHVYWYRQLPEEGLKFMVYLQKENIIDESGMPKERFSAEFPKEGPSILRIQQVVRGDSAAYFCASSRQGRGETQYFGPGTRLLVL.

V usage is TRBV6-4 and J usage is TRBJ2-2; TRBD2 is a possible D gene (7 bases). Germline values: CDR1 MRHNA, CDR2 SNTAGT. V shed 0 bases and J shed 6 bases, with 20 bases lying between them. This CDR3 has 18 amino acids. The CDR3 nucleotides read TGTGCCAGCAGTGACTCGGGTTCGGGGGGCGATCCCGCCGGGGAGCTGTTTTTT. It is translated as CASSDSGSGGDPAGELFF.

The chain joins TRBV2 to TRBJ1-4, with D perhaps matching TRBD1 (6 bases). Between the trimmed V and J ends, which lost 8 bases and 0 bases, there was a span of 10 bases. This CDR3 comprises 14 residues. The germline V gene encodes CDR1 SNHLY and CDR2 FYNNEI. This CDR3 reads CASGGHTTNEKLFF. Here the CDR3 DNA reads TGTGCCAGCGGGGGACACACAACTAATGAAAAACTGTTTTTT.

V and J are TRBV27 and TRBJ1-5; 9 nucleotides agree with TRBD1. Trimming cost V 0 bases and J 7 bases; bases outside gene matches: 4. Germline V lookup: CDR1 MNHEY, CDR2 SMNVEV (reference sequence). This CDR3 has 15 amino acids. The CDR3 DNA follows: TGTGCCAGCAGTTTATCCAGACAGGGGGGACAGCCCCAGCATTTT. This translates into CASSLSRQGGQPQHF.

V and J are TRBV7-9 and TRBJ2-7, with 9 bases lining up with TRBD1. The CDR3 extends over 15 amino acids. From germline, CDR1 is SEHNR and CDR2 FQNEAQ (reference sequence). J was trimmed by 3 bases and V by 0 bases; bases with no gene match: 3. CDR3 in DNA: TGTGCCAGCAGCTTAGCGACAGGGGGGGACTACGAGCAGTACTTC. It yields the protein CASSLATGGDYEQYF.

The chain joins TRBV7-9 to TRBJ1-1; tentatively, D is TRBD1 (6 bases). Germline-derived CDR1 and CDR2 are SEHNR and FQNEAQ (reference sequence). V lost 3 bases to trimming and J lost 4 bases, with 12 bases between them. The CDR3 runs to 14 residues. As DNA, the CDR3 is TGTGCCAGCAGCTTTGATGGACAGCTCACTGAAGCTTTCTTT. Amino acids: CASSFDGQLTEAFF.

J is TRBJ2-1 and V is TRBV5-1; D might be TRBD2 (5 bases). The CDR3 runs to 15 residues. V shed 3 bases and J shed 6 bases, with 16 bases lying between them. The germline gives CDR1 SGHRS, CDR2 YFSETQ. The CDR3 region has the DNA TGCGCCAGCAGCTCCCTAGCTGGCAGTGGCAATGAGCAGTTCTTC. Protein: CASSSLAGSGNEQFF.

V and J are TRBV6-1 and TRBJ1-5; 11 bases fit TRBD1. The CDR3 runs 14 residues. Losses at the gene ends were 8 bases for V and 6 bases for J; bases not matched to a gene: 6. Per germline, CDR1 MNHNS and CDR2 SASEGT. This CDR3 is CASFRDRGVQPQHF. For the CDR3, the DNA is TGTGCCAGCTTCCGGGACAGGGGGGTTCAGCCCCAGCATTTT.

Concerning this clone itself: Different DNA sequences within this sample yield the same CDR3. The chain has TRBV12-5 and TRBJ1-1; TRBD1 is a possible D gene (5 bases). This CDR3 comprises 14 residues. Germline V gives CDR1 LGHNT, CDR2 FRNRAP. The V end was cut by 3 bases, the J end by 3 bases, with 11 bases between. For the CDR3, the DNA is TGTGCTAGTGGTTTCTCCGCAGGGTACACTGAAGCTTTCTTT. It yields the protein CASGFSAGYTEAFF.

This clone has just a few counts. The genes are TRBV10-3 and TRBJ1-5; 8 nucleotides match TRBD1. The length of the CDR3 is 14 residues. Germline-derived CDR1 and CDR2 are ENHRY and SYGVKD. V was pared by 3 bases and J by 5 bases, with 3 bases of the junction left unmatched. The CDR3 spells CAISDQGADQPQHF. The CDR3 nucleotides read TGTGCCATCAGTGACCAGGGGGCGGATCAGCCCCAGCATTTT.

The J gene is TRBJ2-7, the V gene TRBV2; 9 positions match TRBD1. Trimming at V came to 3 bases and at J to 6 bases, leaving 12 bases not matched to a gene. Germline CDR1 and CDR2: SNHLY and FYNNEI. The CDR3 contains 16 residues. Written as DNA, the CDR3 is TGTGCCAGCAGTGATCCCACATCACAGGGGGCGGGCGAGCAGTACTTC. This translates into CASSDPTSQGAGEQYF. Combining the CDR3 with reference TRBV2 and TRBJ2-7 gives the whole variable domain EPEVTQTPSHQVTQMGQEVILRCVPISNHLYFYWYRQILGQKVEFLVSFYNNEISEKSEIFDDQFSVERPDGSNFTLKIRSTKLEDSAMYFCASSDPTSQGAGEQYFGPGTRLTVT.

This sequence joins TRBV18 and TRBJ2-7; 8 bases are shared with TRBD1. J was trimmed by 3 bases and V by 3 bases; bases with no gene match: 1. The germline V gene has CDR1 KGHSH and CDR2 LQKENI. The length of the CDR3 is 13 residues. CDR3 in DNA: TGTGCCAGCTCACCGGACAGGGTCTACGAGCAGTACTTC. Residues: CASSPDRVYEQYF.

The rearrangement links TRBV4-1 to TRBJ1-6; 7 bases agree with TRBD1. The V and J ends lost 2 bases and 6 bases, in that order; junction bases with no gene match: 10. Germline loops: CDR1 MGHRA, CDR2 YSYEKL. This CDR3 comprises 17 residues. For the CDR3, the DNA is TGCGCCAGCAGCCAACTTCCTCCGGGACAGACTAATTCACCCCTCCACTTT. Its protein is CASSQLPPGQTNSPLHF.

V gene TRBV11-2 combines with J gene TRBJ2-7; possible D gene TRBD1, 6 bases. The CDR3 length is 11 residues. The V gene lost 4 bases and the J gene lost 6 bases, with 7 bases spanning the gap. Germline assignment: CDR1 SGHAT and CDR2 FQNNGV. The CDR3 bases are TGTGCCAGCAGCTCCAGGGGCGAGCAGTACTTC. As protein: CASSSRGEQYF.

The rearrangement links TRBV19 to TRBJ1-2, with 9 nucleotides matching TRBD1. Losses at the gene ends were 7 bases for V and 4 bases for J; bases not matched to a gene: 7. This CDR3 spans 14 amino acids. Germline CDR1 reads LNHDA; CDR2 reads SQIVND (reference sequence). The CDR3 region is CASTQQGAFYGYTF. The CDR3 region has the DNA TGTGCCAGTACCCAACAGGGGGCGTTCTATGGCTACACCTTC.

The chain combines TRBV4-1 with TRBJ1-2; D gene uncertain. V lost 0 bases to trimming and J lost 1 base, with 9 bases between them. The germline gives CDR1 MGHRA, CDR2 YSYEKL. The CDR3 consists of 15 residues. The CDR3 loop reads CASSQEAVDNYGYTF. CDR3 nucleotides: TGCGCCAGCAGCCAAGAGGCAGTCGATAACTATGGCTACACCTTC.